Presented here are 6 T cell receptor beta chains from one specimen sequenced in a study of blood T cell repertoires in COVID-19. Generated by immunoSEQ multiplex PCR, the TCRdb table keeps only in-frame clones and is missing some. This sample has approximately 75,000 clones, with roughly four fifths found just once. Sequenced input: peripheral blood. All receptors derive from a man aged 25 to 45 with COVID-19, enrolled during active disease.

The chain is built from TRBV5-1 and TRBJ2-7; TRBD1 matches at 8 bases. V was pared by 4 bases and J by 3 bases, with 9 bases of the junction left unmatched. Germline V gives CDR1 SGHRS, CDR2 YFSETQ. The CDR3 has 15 amino acids. The CDR3 loop is CASSDTEQGVYEQYF. The CDR3 DNA reads TGCGCCAGCAGCGACACTGAACAGGGGGTCTACGAGCAGTACTTC.

This clone was picked up a small number of times. The rearrangement joins TRBV18 to TRBJ2-7; TRBD1 matches 7 bases. The CDR3 consists of 14 residues. CDR1 and CDR2 from the germline V gene are KGHSH and LQKENI. The V gene end was trimmed by 3 bases and the J gene end by 7 bases; junction bases not matched to a gene: 9. The CDR3: CASSPGQAEGEQYF. CDR3 bases: TGTGCCAGCTCACCTGGACAGGCCGAAGGGGAGCAGTACTTC.

The genes are TRBV5-1 and TRBJ1-3; D ambiguous. Trimming shortened V by 0 bases and J by 4 bases, and 11 bases separated the two germline ends. The germline CDR1 and CDR2 sequences are SGHRS and YFSETQ. The CDR3 is 15 residues long. CDR3 residues: CASSLDAGVGNTIYF. CDR3 DNA sequence: TGCGCCAGCAGCTTGGACGCGGGTGTAGGAAACACCATATATTTT.

The CDR3 DNA sequence: TGTGCCACCCGGGATTTCTCTGGAAACACCATATATTTT. As protein: CATRDFSGNTIYF. The chain has TRBV6-5 and TRBJ1-3; unclear D gene. V was clipped by 10 bases and J by 0 bases, with 10 bases between them. The germline CDR1 and CDR2 sequences are MNHEY and SVGAGI. The CDR3 runs to 13 residues.

The chain uses TRBV6-2 or TRBV6-3 and TRBJ2-7; 7 bases line up with TRBD1. Trimming removed 3 bases from V and 6 bases from J; junction bases left unmatched: 8. The CDR3 contains 14 residues. Germline CDR1 is MNHEY and CDR2 is SVGEGT. Here the CDR3 reads CASSYPGQSPEQYF. The CDR3, as DNA: TGTGCCAGCAGTTATCCGGGACAGTCGCCCGAGCAGTACTTC.

This clone occurred a few times. V is TRBV19 and J is TRBJ1-5, with TRBD1 as a possible D gene (6 bases). From germline, CDR1 is LNHDA and CDR2 SQIVND (reference sequence). The CDR3 spans 12 residues. Trimming cost V 6 bases and J 4 bases, with 7 bases left between them. DNA of the CDR3: TGTGCCAGTAGCGACAGGAATCAGCCCCAGCATTTT. Protein sequence: CASSDRNQPQHF.